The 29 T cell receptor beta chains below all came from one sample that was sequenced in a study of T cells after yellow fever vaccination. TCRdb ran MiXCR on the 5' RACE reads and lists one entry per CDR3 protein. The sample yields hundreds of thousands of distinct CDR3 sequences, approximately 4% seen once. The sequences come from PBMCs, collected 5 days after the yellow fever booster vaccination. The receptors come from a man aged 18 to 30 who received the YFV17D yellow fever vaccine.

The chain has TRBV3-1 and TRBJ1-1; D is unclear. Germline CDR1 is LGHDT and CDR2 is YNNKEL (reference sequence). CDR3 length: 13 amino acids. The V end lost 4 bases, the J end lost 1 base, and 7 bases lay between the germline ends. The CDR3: CASSPWGNTEAFF. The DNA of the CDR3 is TGTGCCAGCAGCCCTTGGGGGAACACTGAAGCTTTCTTT.

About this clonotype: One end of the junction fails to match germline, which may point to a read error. CDR3 nucleotide sequence: TGTGCCAGTAGTTATAACGATGGCTACACCTTC. Translated, it gives CASSYNDGYTF. V and J are TRBV19 and TRBJ1-2; D uncertain. CDR3 size: 11 residues. Germline V gene sequence: CDR1 LNHDA, CDR2 SQIVND (reference sequence).

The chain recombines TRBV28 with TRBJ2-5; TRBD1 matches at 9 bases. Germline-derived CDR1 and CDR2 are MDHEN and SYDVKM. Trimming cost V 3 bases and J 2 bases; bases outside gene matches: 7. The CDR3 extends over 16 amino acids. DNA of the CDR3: TGTGCCAGCAGTTTTGAGACAGGGGGGTGGCAAGAGACCCAGTACTTC. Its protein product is CASSFETGGWQETQYF.

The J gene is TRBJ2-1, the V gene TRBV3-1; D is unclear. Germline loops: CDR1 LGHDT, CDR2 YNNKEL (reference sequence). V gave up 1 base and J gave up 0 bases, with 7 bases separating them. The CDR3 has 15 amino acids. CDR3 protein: CASSQVPGSYNEQFF. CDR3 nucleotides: TGTGCCAGCAGCCAAGTCCCGGGCTCCTACAATGAGCAGTTCTTC.

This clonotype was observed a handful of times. CDR3 bases: TGCAGCGTACGGGGCAGGGGGCCCGGGGAGCTGTTTTTT. This encodes CSVRGRGPGELFF. The chain is built from TRBV29-1 and TRBJ2-2; the match to TRBD1 covers 8 bases. CDR1 and CDR2 (germline): SQVTM, ANQGSEA. The CDR3 is made up of 13 amino acids. V was clipped by 6 bases and J by 6 bases; unmatched bases: 6.

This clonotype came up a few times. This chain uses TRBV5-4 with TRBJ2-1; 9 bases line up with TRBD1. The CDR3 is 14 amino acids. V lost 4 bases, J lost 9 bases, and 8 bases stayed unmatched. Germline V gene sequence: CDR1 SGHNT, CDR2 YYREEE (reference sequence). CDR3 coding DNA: TGTGCCAGCAGCCTGGACAGGGGAAGTCGTGAGCAGTTCTTC. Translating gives CASSLDRGSREQFF.

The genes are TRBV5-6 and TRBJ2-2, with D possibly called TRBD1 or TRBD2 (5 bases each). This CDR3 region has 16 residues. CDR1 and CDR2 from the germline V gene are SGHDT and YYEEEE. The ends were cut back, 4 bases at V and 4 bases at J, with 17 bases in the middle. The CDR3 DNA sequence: TGTGCCAGCAGCAAGGTTGGGGGAGTGGGCACCGGGGAGCTGTTTTTT. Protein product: CASSKVGGVGTGELFF.

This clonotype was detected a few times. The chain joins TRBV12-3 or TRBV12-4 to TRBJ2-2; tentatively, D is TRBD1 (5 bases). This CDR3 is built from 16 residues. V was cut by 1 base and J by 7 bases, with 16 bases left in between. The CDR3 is CASSLGTSLFDGELFF. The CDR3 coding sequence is TGTGCCAGCAGTTTAGGGACAAGTCTTTTTGACGGGGAGCTGTTTTTT.

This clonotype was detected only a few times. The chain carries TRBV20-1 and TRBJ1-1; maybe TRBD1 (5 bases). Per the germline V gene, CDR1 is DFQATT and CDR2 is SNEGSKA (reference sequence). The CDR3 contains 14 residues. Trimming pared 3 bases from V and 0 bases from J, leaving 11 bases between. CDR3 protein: CSASRAPMNTEAFF. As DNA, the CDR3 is TGCAGTGCTAGCAGGGCCCCCATGAACACTGAAGCTTTCTTT.

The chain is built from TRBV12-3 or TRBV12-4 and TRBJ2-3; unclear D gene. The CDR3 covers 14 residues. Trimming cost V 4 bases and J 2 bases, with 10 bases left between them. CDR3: CASSWTLSTDTQYF. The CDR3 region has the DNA TGTGCCAGCAGTTGGACGCTATCCACAGATACGCAGTATTTT.

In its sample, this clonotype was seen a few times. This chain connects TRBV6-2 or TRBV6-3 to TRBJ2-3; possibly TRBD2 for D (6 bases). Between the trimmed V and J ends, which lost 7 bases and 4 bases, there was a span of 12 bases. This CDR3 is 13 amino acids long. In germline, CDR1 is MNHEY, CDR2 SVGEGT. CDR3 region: CASIPAGADTQYF. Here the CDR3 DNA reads TGTGCCAGCATACCAGCGGGTGCAGATACGCAGTATTTT.

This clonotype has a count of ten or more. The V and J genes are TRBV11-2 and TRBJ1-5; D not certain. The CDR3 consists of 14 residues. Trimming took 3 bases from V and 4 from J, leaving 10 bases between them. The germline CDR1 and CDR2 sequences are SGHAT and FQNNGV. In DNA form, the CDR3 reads TGTGCCAGCAGCTTCCCTCCCATAAATCAGCCCCAGCATTTT. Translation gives CASSFPPINQPQHF.

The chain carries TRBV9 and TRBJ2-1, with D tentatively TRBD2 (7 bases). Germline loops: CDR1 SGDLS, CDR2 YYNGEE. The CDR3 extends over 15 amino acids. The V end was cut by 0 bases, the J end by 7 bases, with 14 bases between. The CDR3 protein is CASSVVAGAPNEQFF. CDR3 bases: TGTGCCAGCAGCGTAGTTGCGGGGGCCCCAAATGAGCAGTTCTTC. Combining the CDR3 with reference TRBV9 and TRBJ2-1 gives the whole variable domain DSGVTQTPKHLITATGQRVTLRCSPRSGDLSVYWYQQSLDQGLQFLIQYYNGEERAKGNILERFSAQQFPDLHSELNLSSLELGDSALYFCASSVVAGAPNEQFFGPGTRLTVL.

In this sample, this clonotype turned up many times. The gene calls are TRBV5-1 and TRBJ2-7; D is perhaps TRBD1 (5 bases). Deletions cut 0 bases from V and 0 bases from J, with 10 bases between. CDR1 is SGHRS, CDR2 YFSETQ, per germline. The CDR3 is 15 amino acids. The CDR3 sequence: CASSLDPGNSYEQYF. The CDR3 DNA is TGCGCCAGCAGCTTGGATCCAGGGAACTCCTACGAGCAGTACTTC.

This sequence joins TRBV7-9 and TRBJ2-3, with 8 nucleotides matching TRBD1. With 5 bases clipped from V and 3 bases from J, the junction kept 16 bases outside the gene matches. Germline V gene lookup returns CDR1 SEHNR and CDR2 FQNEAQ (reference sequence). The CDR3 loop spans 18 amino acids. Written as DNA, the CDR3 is TGTGCCAGCAGCGACCGACAGGGGCCATCCTCAAAGACAGATACGCAGTATTTT. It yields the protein CASSDRQGPSSKTDTQYF.

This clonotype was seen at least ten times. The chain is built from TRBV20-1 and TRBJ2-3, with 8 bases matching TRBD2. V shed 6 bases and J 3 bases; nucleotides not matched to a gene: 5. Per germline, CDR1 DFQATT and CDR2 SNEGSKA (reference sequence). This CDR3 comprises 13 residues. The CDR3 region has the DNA TGCAGTGCGATCGCGGGGGGAACAGATACGCAGTATTTT. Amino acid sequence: CSAIAGGTDTQYF.

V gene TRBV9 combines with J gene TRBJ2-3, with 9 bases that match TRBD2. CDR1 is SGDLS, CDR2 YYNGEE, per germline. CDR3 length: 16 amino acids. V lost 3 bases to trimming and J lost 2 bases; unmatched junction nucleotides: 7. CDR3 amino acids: CASSGELAGITDTQYF. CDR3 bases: TGTGCCAGCAGCGGAGAACTAGCGGGCATCACAGATACGCAGTATTTT. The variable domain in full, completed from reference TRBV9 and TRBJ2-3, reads DSGVTQTPKHLITATGQRVTLRCSPRSGDLSVYWYQQSLDQGLQFLIQYYNGEERAKGNILERFSAQQFPDLHSELNLSSLELGDSALYFCASSGELAGITDTQYFGPGTRLTVL.

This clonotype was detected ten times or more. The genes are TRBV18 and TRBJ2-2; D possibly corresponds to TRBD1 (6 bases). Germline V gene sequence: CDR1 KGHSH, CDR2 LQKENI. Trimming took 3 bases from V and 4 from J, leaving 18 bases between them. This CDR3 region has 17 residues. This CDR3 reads CASSPPRGSGFTGELFF. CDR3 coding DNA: TGTGCCAGCTCACCTCCCAGGGGTTCCGGGTTCACCGGGGAGCTGTTTTTT.

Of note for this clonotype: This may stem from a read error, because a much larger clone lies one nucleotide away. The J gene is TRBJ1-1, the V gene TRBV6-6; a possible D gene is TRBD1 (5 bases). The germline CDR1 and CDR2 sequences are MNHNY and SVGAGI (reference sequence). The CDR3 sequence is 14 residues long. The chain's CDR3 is CASSYLTVNSEAFF. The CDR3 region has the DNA TGTGCCAGCAGCTACTTGACAGTAAACTCTGAAGCTTTCTTT.

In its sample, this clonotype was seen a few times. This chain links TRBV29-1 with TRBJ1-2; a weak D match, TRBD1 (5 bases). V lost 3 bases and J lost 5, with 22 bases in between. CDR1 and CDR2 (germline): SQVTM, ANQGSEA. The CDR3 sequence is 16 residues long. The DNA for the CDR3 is TGCAGCGTTGAGAACCGCCGGGACGGACTATTATATGGCTACACCTTC. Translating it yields CSVENRRDGLLYGYTF.

CDR3 coding DNA: TGTGCCAGCAGCCAACGGGACAGGTCCTACAATGAGCAGTTCTTC. This translates into CASSQRDRSYNEQFF. This chain connects TRBV7-9 to TRBJ2-1; 8 bases match TRBD1. Germline-derived CDR1 and CDR2 are SEHNR and FQNEAQ (reference sequence). The CDR3 has 15 residues. The V segment lost 5 bases and the J segment 1 base; nucleotides outside the gene matches: 4.

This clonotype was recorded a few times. In DNA form, the CDR3 reads TGTGCCAGCGGGATCTCCGGGACAGGGGTCCAAAACATTCAGTACTTC. It translates to CASGISGTGVQNIQYF. This chain connects TRBV3-1 to TRBJ2-4, with TRBD1 identical over 10 bases. V was pared by 8 bases and J by 5 bases, with 12 bases of the junction left unmatched. CDR3 length: 16 residues. In germline, CDR1 is LGHDT, CDR2 YNNKEL (reference sequence).

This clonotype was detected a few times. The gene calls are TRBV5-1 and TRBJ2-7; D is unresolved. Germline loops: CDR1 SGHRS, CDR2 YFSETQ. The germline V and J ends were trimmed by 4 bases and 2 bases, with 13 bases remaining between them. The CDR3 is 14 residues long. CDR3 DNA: TGCGCCAGCAGCCCCATCCGGCAGACCTACGAGCAGTACTTC. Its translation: CASSPIRQTYEQYF.

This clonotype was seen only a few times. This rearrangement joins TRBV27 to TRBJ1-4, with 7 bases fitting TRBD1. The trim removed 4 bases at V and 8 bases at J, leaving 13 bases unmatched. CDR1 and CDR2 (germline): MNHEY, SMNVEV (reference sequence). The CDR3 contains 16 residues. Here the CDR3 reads CASSSPVTGKREKLFF. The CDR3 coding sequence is TGTGCCAGCAGTTCGCCCGTGACAGGGAAACGAGAAAAACTGTTTTTT.

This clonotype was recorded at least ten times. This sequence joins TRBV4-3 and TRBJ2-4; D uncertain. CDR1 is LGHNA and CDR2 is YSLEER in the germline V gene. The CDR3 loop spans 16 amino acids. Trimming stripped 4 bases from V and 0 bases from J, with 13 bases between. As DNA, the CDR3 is TGCGCCAGCAGCCCCCACAGTTCAGTAGCCAAAAACATTCAGTACTTC. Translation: CASSPHSSVAKNIQYF.

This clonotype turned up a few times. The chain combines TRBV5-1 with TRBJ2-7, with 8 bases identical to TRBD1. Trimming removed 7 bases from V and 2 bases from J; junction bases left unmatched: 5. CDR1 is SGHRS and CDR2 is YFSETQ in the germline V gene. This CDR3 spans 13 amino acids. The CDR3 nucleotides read TGCGCCAGCGGGTCGACAGGGGCCTACGAGCAGTACTTC. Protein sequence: CASGSTGAYEQYF.

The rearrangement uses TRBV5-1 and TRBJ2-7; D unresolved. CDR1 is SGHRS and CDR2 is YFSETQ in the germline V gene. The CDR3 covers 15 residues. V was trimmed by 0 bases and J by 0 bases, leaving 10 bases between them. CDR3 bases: TGCGCCAGCAGCTTGGAAGGCACAAGCTCCTACGAGCAGTACTTC. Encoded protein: CASSLEGTSSYEQYF.

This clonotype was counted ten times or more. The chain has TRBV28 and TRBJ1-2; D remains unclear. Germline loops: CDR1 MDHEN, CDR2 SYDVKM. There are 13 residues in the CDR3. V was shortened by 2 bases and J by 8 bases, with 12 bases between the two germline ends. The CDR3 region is CASSLEPGSGYTF. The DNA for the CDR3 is TGTGCCAGCAGTTTAGAGCCAGGATCGGGCTACACCTTC.

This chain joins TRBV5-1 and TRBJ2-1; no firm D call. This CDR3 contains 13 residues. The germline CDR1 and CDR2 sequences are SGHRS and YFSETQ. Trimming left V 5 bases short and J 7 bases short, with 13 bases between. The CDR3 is CASSEPIGNEQFF. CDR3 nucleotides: TGCGCCAGCAGTGAGCCTATCGGAAATGAGCAGTTCTTC. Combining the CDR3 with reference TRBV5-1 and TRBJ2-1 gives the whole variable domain KAGVTQTPRYLIKTRGQQVTLSCSPISGHRSVSWYQQTPGQGLQFLFEYFSETQRNKGNFPGRFSGRQFSNSRSEMNVSTLELGDSALYLCASSEPIGNEQFFGPGTRLTVL.